One and the same sample provided the 9 T cell receptor beta chains below, sequenced in a study of shared clonotypes between healthy human individuals. The table came from immunoSEQ multiplex PCR; TCRdb's copy has only in-frame clones and leaves some out. The sample lists approximately 980,000 clones; approximately 80% were seen once. The sample was memory CD4+ T cells sorted from blood. Subset specified: CD45RA-negative fraction. These receptors originate from a man younger than 35 in good health.

This chain uses TRBV10-3 with TRBJ1-6, with D maybe TRBD1 (6 bases). Germline CDR1 ENHRY, CDR2 SYGVKD. This CDR3 spans 14 amino acids. V was shortened by 6 bases and J by 6 bases, with 12 bases between the two germline ends. The DNA for the CDR3 is TGTGCCATCAGCCAGGGGTCGAGTAATTCACCCCTCCACTTT. Translating gives CAISQGSSNSPLHF.

This clone was detected only a few times. The rearrangement uses TRBV7-2 and TRBJ2-7; 7 bases align to TRBD1. Germline V CDR1 and CDR2: SGHTA, FQGNSA. The trim removed 5 bases at V and 2 bases at J, leaving 9 bases unmatched. The CDR3 length is 15 residues. CDR3 nucleotide sequence: TGTGCCAGCAGCCCTCGCCGGGACAGTCCCTACGAGCAGTACTTC. Its translation: CASSPRRDSPYEQYF.

The chain is built from TRBV6-1 and TRBJ2-7; 12 nucleotides agree with TRBD1. Germline CDR1 reads MNHNS; CDR2 reads SASEGT. V lost 4 bases to trimming and J lost 7 bases; unmatched junction nucleotides: 11. This CDR3 region has 16 residues. CDR3 coding DNA: TGTGCCAGCAGTGCGTCCCGGGACAGGGGGCGCCGGGAGCAGTACTTC. Encoded protein: CASSASRDRGRREQYF.

The chain employs TRBV10-2 and TRBJ2-7; 7 bases match TRBD2. Trimming removed 4 bases from V and 2 bases from J; junction bases left unmatched: 17. Looked up from germline, CDR1 is WSHSY and CDR2 is SAAADI. The CDR3 length is 18 residues. CDR3 amino acids: CASSGISGGTTKTYEQYF. CDR3 in DNA: TGCGCCAGCAGTGGGATCTCGGGCGGGACTACCAAAACCTACGAGCAGTACTTC.

In this sample, this clone turned up a few times. The chain links TRBV5-4 to TRBJ2-7; possibly TRBD1 or TRBD2 for D (8 bases each). Germline-derived CDR1 and CDR2 are SGHNT and YYREEE (reference sequence). V lost 4 bases and J 1 base, leaving 15 bases between the germline ends. The CDR3 consists of 15 residues. CDR3 in amino acids: CASSRGGTGSYEQYF. Written as DNA, the CDR3 is TGTGCCAGCAGCCGGGGGGGGACAGGTTCCTACGAGCAGTACTTC.

The V gene is TRBV28, the J gene TRBJ2-5, with 8 bases fitting TRBD1. Trimming cost V 7 bases and J 4 bases; bases outside gene matches: 5. CDR3 length: 13 amino acids. Germline loops: CDR1 MDHEN, CDR2 SYDVKM. CDR3 sequence reads: CASNQDRGETQYF. The DNA for the CDR3 is TGTGCCAGCAACCAAGACAGGGGAGAGACCCAGTACTTC. The full variable domain, its missing parts supplied by reference TRBV28 and TRBJ2-5, is DVKVTQSSRYLVKRTGEKVFLECVQDMDHENMFWYRQDPGLGLRLIYFSYDVKMKEKGDIPEGYSVSREKKERFSLILESASTNQTSMYLCASNQDRGETQYFGPGTRLLVL.

This rearrangement joins TRBV10-2 to TRBJ1-6; D remains ambiguous. The CDR3 spans 14 residues. The germline V gene has CDR1 WSHSY and CDR2 SAAADI. V shed 4 bases and J shed 6 bases, with 10 bases lying between them. CDR3 nucleotides: TGCGCCAGCAGTGGTCACCTTATTAATTCACCCCTCCACTTT. It translates to CASSGHLINSPLHF.

The chain has TRBV4-3 and TRBJ2-7, with TRBD2 identical over 13 bases. The length of the CDR3 is 18 residues. Germline V CDR1 and CDR2: LGHNA, YSLEER. Losses at the gene ends were 1 base for V and 3 bases for J; bases not matched to a gene: 9. CDR3 coding DNA: TGCGCCAGCAGCCAAGTCAACGCCGGGACTAGCGGGATCTACGAGCAGTACTTC. Translated: CASSQVNAGTSGIYEQYF.

The chain is built from TRBV29-1 and TRBJ1-1, with D unclear. Trimming removed 6 bases at V and 7 bases at J, with 18 bases between. Germline V CDR1 and CDR2: SQVTM, ANQGSEA. There are 13 residues in the CDR3. The CDR3 loop is CSVPSPSAREAFF. The CDR3 coding sequence is TGCAGCGTCCCCTCTCCGTCCGCCCGTGAAGCTTTCTTT.